A single count supports the clone carrying this T cell receptor (beta chain). Its cognate antigen is unknown. This CDR3 has 17 residues. V was cut by 5 bases and J by 5 bases, with 25 bases left in between. Germline V gene lookup returns CDR1 LGHNA and CDR2 YNFKEQ. These data belong to a study of cytomegalovirus exposure and HLA in healthy donors. Study as a whole: An earlier analysis found 100 million or so unique TCR beta sequences from about 190 million T cells.

General observations from the study: In a later analysis, an Asian-associated ancestry cluster reportedly showed fewer N-insertions than the approximately 660-donor mean.

The PCR made use of 60 Vbeta and 13 Jbeta primers. Original handling: Unique TCR beta chains numbered about 72 million in a later analysis, with around 10 million shared. Produced via immunoSEQ multiplex PCR; TCRdb's table is partial and in-frame only. D and trimming were read from the DNA, whereas the V and J calls and clone size are those reported in that table. The data show 160,000 or so clones, with just under 80% seen just once and approximately 10% held by the top ten. This sequence joins TRBV4-2 and TRBJ2-7, with a possible D match to TRBD2 (5 bases). The sequenced material came from PBMCs. This sequence originates from a man younger than 35 in good health and CMV-seropositive. The CDR3 DNA sequence: TGTGCCAGCAGCTTAAGAACTAGGGTCGAATCCTTAGACGAGCAGTACTTC. Its protein product is CASSLRTRVESLDEQYF.